The 20 T cell receptor beta chains below all came from one sample that was sequenced in a study of response to subunit inactivated influenza vaccine. TCRdb reprocessed the RT-PCR reads via MiXCR and lists one record per CDR3 protein. The repertoire holds under 750,000 distinct CDR3 sequences, with about 12% as singletons. The sample was PBMCs from blood, taken on the day of vaccination. The receptors stem from a man aged 50-60 years who received an inactivated influenza vaccine.

This chain links TRBV7-9 with TRBJ2-4; D possibly corresponds to TRBD1 (6 bases). V lost 5 bases and J lost 6, with 14 bases in between. Germline V gene lookup returns CDR1 SEHNR and CDR2 FQNEAQ (reference sequence). CDR3 length equals 14 residues. The CDR3 here is CASSPNRERNIQYF. The CDR3 DNA sequence: TGTGCCAGCAGCCCGAACAGGGAGAGAAACATTCAGTACTTC.

This clonotype was seen a few times. In nucleotides, the CDR3 is TGTGCCACCAGCAGATCCCAATGGGGACAGGGGTACCCTGGGGCCAACGTCCTGACTTTC. Amino acids: CATSRSQWGQGYPGANVLTF. The chain is built from TRBV15 and TRBJ2-6; TRBD1 matches at 10 bases. Germline V gene sequence: CDR1 LNHNV, CDR2 YYDKDF (reference sequence). The J segment lost 2 bases and the V segment lost 2 bases, leaving 12 bases of the junction unmatched. The CDR3 is made up of 20 amino acids.

This clonotype was recorded at least ten times. The J gene is TRBJ2-2, the V gene TRBV7-2; 15 positions match TRBD2. V was clipped by 7 bases and J by 4 bases; unmatched bases: 10. Germline CDR1 reads SGHTA; CDR2 reads FQGNSA. The CDR3 is 18 amino acids. CDR3 sequence reads: CASTPGLAGGRGTGELFF. CDR3 nucleotides: TGTGCCAGCACCCCTGGACTAGCGGGGGGGCGAGGCACCGGGGAGCTGTTTTTT. Full variable domain (missing parts from reference TRBV7-2 and TRBJ2-2): GAGVSQSPSNKVTEKGKDVELRCDPISGHTALYWYRQSLGQGLEFLIYFQGNSAPDKSGLPSDRFSAERTGGSVSTLTIQRTQQEDSAVYLCASTPGLAGGRGTGELFFGEGSRLTVL.

J is TRBJ2-5 and V is TRBV5-6, with D tentatively TRBD1 or TRBD2 (5 bases each). V was pared by 7 bases and J by 1 base, with 14 bases between. Germline CDR1 and CDR2: SGHDT and YYEEEE. This CDR3 spans 14 amino acids. The CDR3 here is CASRSRDAQETQYF. As DNA, the CDR3 is TGTGCCAGCCGATCCCGGGACGCCCAAGAGACCCAGTACTTC.

The chain is built from TRBV6-1 and TRBJ2-7; a weak D match, TRBD1 (5 bases). This CDR3 comprises 15 residues. V lost 6 bases and J lost 1, with 16 bases in between. CDR1 is MNHNS and CDR2 is SASEGT in the germline V gene. CDR3 loop: CASSPYNRRSYEQYF. The CDR3 nucleotides are TGTGCCAGCAGCCCTTACAACAGGCGATCCTACGAGCAGTACTTC.

This clonotype appeared a few times. CDR3 sequence reads: CSARTQNTGELFF. The DNA for the CDR3 is TGCAGTGCCCGGACACAGAACACCGGGGAGCTGTTTTTT. The V gene is TRBV20-1, the J gene TRBJ2-2, with a possible D match to TRBD1 (5 bases). Between the trimmed V and J ends, which lost 6 bases and 1 base, there was a span of 9 bases. The CDR3 length is 13 residues. Germline loops: CDR1 DFQATT, CDR2 SNEGSKA (reference sequence).

This clonotype has a handful of counts. The rearrangement uses TRBV29-1 and TRBJ2-7, with D perhaps matching TRBD2 (6 bases). V gave up 6 bases and J gave up 3 bases, with 15 bases separating them. The CDR3 covers 13 residues. The germline V gene has CDR1 SQVTM and CDR2 ANQGSEA. CDR3 nucleotides: TGCAGCGTACCAACGGGAGCTGGCTACGAGCAGTACTTC. Translating it yields CSVPTGAGYEQYF.

The chain combines TRBV30 with TRBJ2-7; D perhaps matches TRBD2 (6 bases). The CDR3 has 12 amino acids. The germline V gene has CDR1 GTSNPN and CDR2 SVGIG (reference sequence). Trimming stripped 8 bases from V and 3 bases from J, with 14 bases between. The CDR3 protein is CAGSTRNYEQYF. CDR3 nucleotide sequence: TGTGCCGGGTCGACTAGAAACTACGAGCAGTACTTC. Filled out from reference TRBV30 and TRBJ2-7, the complete variable domain reads SQTIHQWPATLVQPVGSPLSLECTVEGTSNPNLYWYRQAAGRGLQLLFYSVGIGQISSEVPQNLSASRPQDRQFILSSKKLLLSDSGFYLCAGSTRNYEQYFGPGTRLTVT.

The rearrangement uses TRBV7-2 and TRBJ1-5; maybe TRBD1 (5 bases). The germline V gene has CDR1 SGHTA and CDR2 FQGNSA. CDR3 size: 14 residues. V shed 3 bases and J shed 3 bases, with 9 bases lying between them. CDR3 nucleotide sequence: TGTGCCAGCAGCTTTCCCGGGACCAATCAGCCCCAGCATTTT. Its protein is CASSFPGTNQPQHF.

The rearrangement joins TRBV5-6 to TRBJ2-1, with a possible D match to TRBD1 (6 bases). The CDR3 has 14 residues. Germline assignment: CDR1 SGHDT and CDR2 YYEEEE. The V and J ends lost 4 bases and 5 bases respectively, with 13 bases between them. The CDR3 spells CASSDWGQHNEQFF. CDR3 DNA sequence: TGTGCCAGCAGCGACTGGGGACAACACAATGAGCAGTTCTTC.

This clonotype was counted many times. This chain uses TRBV11-2 with TRBJ2-7; 7 bases line up with TRBD1. Germline-derived CDR1 and CDR2 are SGHAT and FQNNGV. The V and J ends lost 0 bases and 1 base, in that order; junction bases with no gene match: 3. The CDR3 consists of 15 residues. CDR3 protein: CASSLERGPSYEQYF. The DNA for the CDR3 is TGTGCCAGCAGCTTAGAGAGGGGGCCTTCCTACGAGCAGTACTTC.

The chain couples TRBV5-1 to TRBJ2-1; D might be TRBD2 (7 bases). Germline V gene data show CDR1 as SGHRS and CDR2 as YFSETQ. Between the trimmed V and J ends, which lost 6 bases and 4 bases, there was a span of 11 bases. The CDR3 is made up of 13 amino acids. CDR3 coding DNA: TGCGCCAGCAAAGGGGGGGGATACAATGAGCAGTTCTTC. Its translation is CASKGGGYNEQFF.

The rearrangement uses TRBV5-1 and TRBJ2-3, with D perhaps TRBD1 or TRBD2 (6 bases each). The CDR3 is 14 amino acids. Per the germline V gene, CDR1 is SGHRS and CDR2 is YFSETQ. V gave up 5 bases and J gave up 3 bases, with 13 bases separating them. The CDR3 here is CASRAGGTTDTQYF. The DNA for the CDR3 is TGCGCCAGCAGGGCTGGGGGGACAACAGATACGCAGTATTTT.

This chain uses TRBV7-3 with TRBJ2-1; a weak D match, TRBD1 (8 bases). CDR1 is SGHTA and CDR2 is FQGTGA in the germline V gene. This CDR3 contains 18 residues. V lost 2 bases, J lost 4 bases, and 21 bases lay in between. CDR3 region: CASSLVRGGTGVYNEQFF. The CDR3 DNA follows: TGTGCCAGCAGCTTAGTTCGGGGAGGGACAGGAGTTTACAATGAGCAGTTCTTC. Full variable domain (missing parts from reference TRBV7-3 and TRBJ2-1): GAGVSQTPSNKVTEKGKYVELRCDPISGHTALYWYRQSLGQGPEFLIYFQGTGAADDSGLPNDRFFAVRPEGSVSTLKIQRTERGDSAVYLCASSLVRGGTGVYNEQFFGPGTRLTVL.

The rearrangement links TRBV4-1 to TRBJ2-1; weak D call: TRBD2 (7 bases). V shed 2 bases and J shed 13 bases, with 18 bases lying between them. The CDR3 sequence is 14 residues long. Germline CDR1 and CDR2: MGHRA and YSYEKL. CDR3 sequence reads: CASSQPPEGGGQFF. The CDR3 DNA reads as TGCGCCAGCAGCCAACCCCCGGAGGGGGGGGGTCAGTTCTTC.

The chain couples TRBV19 to TRBJ2-3; TRBD2 aligns across 7 bases. The CDR3 has 14 residues. Germline V gene data show CDR1 as LNHDA and CDR2 as SQIVND (reference sequence). J lost 2 bases, V lost 6 bases, and 5 bases had no gene match. The CDR3 spells CASRASGNTDTQYF. CDR3 bases: TGTGCCAGTAGGGCTAGCGGAAACACAGATACGCAGTATTTT.

This clonotype occurred a few times. The chain carries TRBV7-9 and TRBJ2-5; tentatively, D is TRBD2 (6 bases). CDR3 size: 15 residues. Between the trimmed V and J ends, which lost 0 bases and 4 bases, there was a span of 12 bases. Germline loops: CDR1 SEHNR, CDR2 FQNEAQ (reference sequence). The CDR3, as DNA: TGTGCCAGCAGCTTAGCGCAGTTGGGAGGAGAGACCCAGTACTTC. This encodes CASSLAQLGGETQYF.

The table lists this clonotype with a few counts. The J gene is TRBJ2-5, the V gene TRBV3-1; weak D call: TRBD2 (5 bases). V dropped 4 bases and J dropped 7 bases, with 13 bases sitting between them. From germline, CDR1 is LGHDT and CDR2 YNNKEL (reference sequence). The CDR3 length is 13 residues. The CDR3 DNA reads TGTGCCAGCAGCCCATTCGGGATAGTGACCCAGTACTTC. As protein: CASSPFGIVTQYF.

This clonotype has at least ten counts. The J gene is TRBJ2-7, the V gene TRBV7-6; 10 nucleotides agree with TRBD1. The CDR3 covers 18 residues. J lost 6 bases, V lost 3 bases, and 17 bases had no gene match. Germline V gene data show CDR1 as SGHVS and CDR2 as FNYEAQ. This chain's CDR3 is CASSLGVTGTGALGEQYF. CDR3 DNA sequence: TGTGCCAGCAGCTTGGGGGTTACCGGGACAGGGGCGCTCGGCGAGCAGTACTTC.

V and J are TRBV21-1 and TRBJ2-7; TRBD1 is taken as the D call from the table, unchecked against the DNA. TRBV21-1 is a pseudogene segment. The CDR3 extends over 14 amino acids. CDR3 region: CASSRGQGRLEQYF. As DNA, the CDR3 is TGTGCCAGCAGTAGGGGACAGGGGAGGCTCGAGCAGTACTTC.